These 27 T cell receptor beta chains were sequenced from one sample in a study of T cell responses to AZD1222 COVID-19 vaccine. Sequencing used immunoSEQ multiplex PCR; TCRdb keeps in-frame clones, though not all of them. The sample includes about 120,000 clones, just under 95% seen only once; the top ten take about 3%. The sample was peripheral blood, taken on day 0 of AZD1222 vaccination. All receptors derive from an adult in good health.

This chain joins TRBV5-4 and TRBJ2-7; tentatively, D is TRBD1 (6 bases). Trimming removed 0 bases at V and 11 bases at J, with 24 bases between. This CDR3 has 16 amino acids. Germline V gives CDR1 SGHNT, CDR2 YYREEE (reference sequence). The CDR3 spells CASSLGGTAVRGVEYF. The CDR3 coding sequence is TGTGCCAGCAGCTTGGGGGGGACGGCCGTCAGGGGAGTGGAGTACTTC.

This sequence joins TRBV7-2 and TRBJ2-1, with D perhaps matching TRBD1 (5 bases). The CDR3 totals 14 residues. CDR1 SGHTA and CDR2 FQGNSA come from the germline V gene. Trimming removed 5 bases from V and 4 bases from J, with 12 bases in between. In DNA, the CDR3 is TGTGCCAGCAGCCCAGCAGGGCAATACAATGAGCAGTTCTTC. Its translation is CASSPAGQYNEQFF.

This clone came up many times. The chain links TRBV28 to TRBJ2-1, with 9 bases matching TRBD1. The V and J ends lost 7 bases and 7 bases, in that order; junction bases with no gene match: 8. Germline assignment: CDR1 MDHEN and CDR2 SYDVKM. This CDR3 spans 14 amino acids. The CDR3 loop is CASNPRDRVNEQFF. The CDR3 DNA follows: TGTGCCAGCAATCCCCGGGACAGGGTTAATGAGCAGTTCTTC.

The V and J genes are TRBV27 and TRBJ1-3; D not certain. This CDR3 has 15 amino acids. Germline V lookup: CDR1 MNHEY, CDR2 SMNVEV (reference sequence). V was shortened by 0 bases and J by 4 bases, with 10 bases between the two germline ends. The CDR3 DNA is TGTGCCAGCAGTTTATCGGCAGGCTCGGGAAACACCATATATTTT. Its protein product is CASSLSAGSGNTIYF.

This clone showed up just a few times. As DNA, the CDR3 is TGTGCCAGCTCACCTGTGCAAACCATGGGGCAGCCCCAGCATTTT. It codes for CASSPVQTMGQPQHF. The chain combines TRBV18 with TRBJ1-5; D ambiguous. V gave up 3 bases and J gave up 7 bases, with 16 bases separating them. CDR1 and CDR2 (germline): KGHSH, LQKENI. The CDR3 runs 15 residues.

The chain links TRBV10-2 to TRBJ2-1; D is unclear. Germline V lookup: CDR1 WSHSY, CDR2 SAAADI. The CDR3 contains 16 residues. The V gene lost 5 bases and the J gene lost 4 bases, with 18 bases spanning the gap. The CDR3 nucleotides read TGCGCCAGCAGTCGCCTAGGTCCAACGGATTACAATGAGCAGTTCTTC. Amino acids: CASSRLGPTDYNEQFF.

The CDR3 spells CASNQERGNQPQHF. In DNA, the CDR3 is TGTGCCAGCAACCAGGAGAGGGGCAATCAGCCCCAGCATTTT. The chain employs TRBV2 and TRBJ1-5; D is ambiguous. The germline gives CDR1 SNHLY, CDR2 FYNNEI. This CDR3 region has 14 residues. Trimming cost V 7 bases and J 2 bases, with 12 bases left between them.

V and J are TRBV2 and TRBJ2-1; 9 positions match TRBD1. CDR1 SNHLY and CDR2 FYNNEI come from the germline V gene. This CDR3 is 15 amino acids long. V was clipped by 4 bases and J by 3 bases; unmatched bases: 4. The CDR3 sequence: CASSAGQGFYNEQFF. Here the CDR3 DNA reads TGTGCCAGCAGTGCGGGACAGGGATTCTACAATGAGCAGTTCTTC.

This sequence joins TRBV9 and TRBJ1-1; a weak D match, TRBD1 (5 bases). Germline CDR1 reads SGDLS; CDR2 reads YYNGEE. The CDR3 extends over 14 amino acids. V lost 0 bases, J lost 1 base, and 7 bases lay in between. CDR3 DNA sequence: TGTGCCAGCAGCGTAGGCGACAGGAACACTGAAGCTTTCTTT. It encodes CASSVGDRNTEAFF.

V is TRBV6-5 and J is TRBJ2-7; tentative D call: TRBD1 (6 bases). The CDR3 is made up of 13 amino acids. V gave up 6 bases and J gave up 4 bases, with 13 bases separating them. CDR1 and CDR2 from the germline V gene are MNHEY and SVGAGI. CDR3 amino acids: CASRPEDSYEQYF. Here the CDR3 DNA reads TGTGCCAGCAGACCCGAGGACAGTTACGAGCAGTACTTC.

The V and J genes are TRBV2 and TRBJ1-4; perhaps TRBD1 as D (5 bases). The CDR3 totals 13 residues. V gave up 6 bases and J gave up 4 bases, with 9 bases separating them. Germline CDR1 is SNHLY and CDR2 is FYNNEI. The CDR3 DNA reads as TGTGCCAGCAGGGGACTGTATAATGAAAAACTGTTTTTT. It yields the protein CASRGLYNEKLFF.

This sequence joins TRBV10-3 and TRBJ1-1; no definite D call. Trimming stripped 5 bases from V and 4 bases from J, with 11 bases between. The germline V gene encodes CDR1 ENHRY and CDR2 SYGVKD. The CDR3 length is 13 residues. The CDR3 region is CAISTVETTEAFF. The CDR3 coding sequence is TGTGCCATCAGTACCGTAGAAACCACTGAAGCTTTCTTT.

This clone has only a few counts. The V and J genes are TRBV10-1 and TRBJ2-5; D is perhaps TRBD2 (6 bases). Trimming cost V 0 bases and J 7 bases, with 9 bases left between them. This CDR3 contains 13 residues. Germline V gene sequence: CDR1 WNHNN, CDR2 SYGVQD (reference sequence). CDR3 protein: CASSESGRGTQYF. DNA of the CDR3: TGCGCCAGCAGTGAGTCCGGGCGGGGGACCCAGTACTTC.

The gene calls are TRBV29-1 and TRBJ2-1, with 8 nucleotides matching TRBD1. CDR3 length equals 15 residues. After removal of 7 bases from V and 5 bases from J, the junction contained 13 bases not matched to a gene. Looked up from germline, CDR1 is SQVTM and CDR2 is ANQGSEA. Written as DNA, the CDR3 is TGCAGCGCCTCACCCGGGACAGGCTTTAACAATGAGCAGTTCTTC. It codes for CSASPGTGFNNEQFF.

The chain uses TRBV7-8 and TRBJ1-2; D not certain. The CDR3 has 15 residues. The germline V gene has CDR1 SGHVS and CDR2 FQNEAQ. Trimming cost V 1 base and J 3 bases, with 12 bases left between them. The CDR3 nucleotides are TGTGCCAGCAGCTTAGACACGAAAAGATACTATGGCTACACCTTC. It yields the protein CASSLDTKRYYGYTF.

In this sample, this clone turned up once. The chain employs TRBV3-1 (or the pseudogene TRBV3-2) and TRBJ2-7; TRBD2 agrees at 11 bases. The CDR3 contains 17 residues. Germline trimming cut 4 bases from V and 7 bases from J; bases unmatched to any gene: 15. Germline assignment: CDR1 LGHDT and CDR2 YNNKEL (reference sequence). The CDR3 protein is CASSPRPTSGRGGEQYF. CDR3 coding DNA: TGTGCCAGCAGCCCCCGCCCCACTAGCGGGAGAGGTGGGGAGCAGTACTTC.

This rearrangement joins TRBV3-1 (or the pseudogene TRBV3-2) to TRBJ2-1; 12 bases fit TRBD2. CDR1 LGHDT and CDR2 YNNKEL come from the germline V gene (reference sequence). V trimming: 4 bases; J trimming: 9 bases; junction bases outside the gene matches: 13. The CDR3 length is 17 residues. The CDR3 loop reads CASSPRLAGAAQGEQFF. The DNA of the CDR3 is TGTGCCAGCAGCCCCCGACTAGCGGGAGCGGCTCAGGGTGAGCAGTTCTTC.

The rearrangement links TRBV5-1 to TRBJ2-2; D not certain. The ends were cut back, 0 bases at V and 6 bases at J, with 21 bases in the middle. This CDR3 comprises 18 residues. Germline V gene lookup returns CDR1 SGHRS and CDR2 YFSETQ. CDR3 sequence (DNA): TGCGCCAGCAGCTTGGCCGTGACGTCCCCGGGTGGGTCCGGGGAGCTGTTTTTT. It encodes CASSLAVTSPGGSGELFF.

This clone was seen a single time. The chain joins TRBV11-1 to TRBJ2-2; 7 nucleotides agree with TRBD2. Trimming took 5 bases from V and 6 from J; bases not matched to a gene: 9. Germline values: CDR1 SGHAT, CDR2 FQDESV (reference sequence). CDR3 size: 15 residues. CDR3 amino acids: CASSPTSSSSGELFF. DNA for the CDR3: TGTGCCAGCAGCCCGACTAGCAGTAGTTCCGGGGAGCTGTTTTTT.

The genes are TRBV5-1 and TRBJ1-2; D call uncertain. V lost 0 bases to trimming and J lost 7 bases, with 19 bases between them. The CDR3 runs to 16 residues. The V gene's germline CDR1 is SGHRS and CDR2 YFSETQ. CDR3 sequence: CASSLGVLHTLSGYTF. CDR3 coding DNA: TGCGCCAGCAGCTTGGGGGTCCTCCATACGCTAAGTGGCTACACCTTC.

The chain links TRBV30 to TRBJ1-3, with D uncertain. The CDR3 loop spans 13 amino acids. Trimming stripped 2 bases from V and 4 bases from J, with 9 bases between. Germline CDR1 and CDR2: GTSNPN and SVGIG (reference sequence). CDR3 nucleotides: TGTGCCTGGAGTTTTAGTTCAGGAAACACCATATATTTT. It specifies CAWSFSSGNTIYF. The full variable domain, with the rest looked up from reference TRBV30 and TRBJ1-3, is SQTIHQWPATLVQPVGSPLSLECTVEGTSNPNLYWYRQAAGRGLQLLFYSVGIGQISSEVPQNLSASRPQDRQFILSSKKLLLSDSGFYLCAWSFSSGNTIYFGEGSWLTVV.

This chain links TRBV6-5 with TRBJ2-3; unclear D gene. The CDR3 runs 11 residues. V was clipped by 8 bases and J by 4 bases, with 7 bases between them. Germline V gene lookup returns CDR1 MNHEY and CDR2 SVGAGI. The CDR3 DNA follows: TGTGCCAGCGGTTTTTCAGATACGCAGTATTTT. Protein: CASGFSDTQYF.

The chain is built from TRBV30 and TRBJ1-6; no clear D. In germline, CDR1 is GTSNPN, CDR2 SVGIG (reference sequence). The CDR3 loop spans 15 amino acids. V lost 3 bases and J 7 bases, leaving 16 bases between the germline ends. The CDR3 region is CAWSREGRENSPLHF. The DNA of the CDR3 is TGTGCCTGGAGCCGGGAAGGAAGAGAGAATTCACCCCTCCACTTT.

J is TRBJ1-2 and V is TRBV19, with D tentatively TRBD1 (5 bases). With 5 bases removed from V and 4 bases from J, the gap between germline ends came to 14 bases. Per the germline V gene, CDR1 is LNHDA and CDR2 is SQIVND (reference sequence). The CDR3 runs to 14 residues. The CDR3 region is CASSPGLQSYGYTF. CDR3 bases: TGTGCCAGTAGTCCGGGACTCCAGTCCTATGGCTACACCTTC.

In DNA, the CDR3 is TGTGCCAGCAGCTCGGGGACAGCGAACATTCAGTACTTC. It encodes CASSSGTANIQYF. The V and J genes are TRBV11-2 and TRBJ2-4, with 7 bases that match TRBD1. This CDR3 has 13 residues. Germline assignment: CDR1 SGHAT and CDR2 FQNNGV. The V and J ends lost 4 bases and 7 bases, in that order; junction bases with no gene match: 4.

CDR3 nucleotides: TGCGCCAGCAGCTATGACTCCAGCTCCTACAATGAGCAGTTCTTC. Amino acid sequence: CASSYDSSSYNEQFF. J is TRBJ2-1 and V is TRBV5-1; D is undetermined. Germline assignment: CDR1 SGHRS and CDR2 YFSETQ. The CDR3 totals 15 residues. Trimming left V 3 bases short and J 0 bases short, with 10 bases between.

The chain links TRBV4-1 to TRBJ1-6; no clear D gene. The germline gives CDR1 MGHRA, CDR2 YSYEKL. This CDR3 spans 18 amino acids. Trimming removed 4 bases at V and 1 base at J, with 17 bases between. In nucleotides, the CDR3 is TGCGCCAGCAGCCGCCGTCCCCAGGAGGTTTCCTATAATTCACCCCTCCACTTT. Its protein is CASSRRPQEVSYNSPLHF.